This T cell receptor beta chain derives from a study of cytomegalovirus exposure and HLA in healthy donors. CDR1 is SSHAT and CDR2 is FNYEAQ in the germline V gene (reference sequence). Trimming removed 5 bases from V and 5 bases from J, with 12 bases in between. The CDR3 runs to 14 residues. This table comes from immunoSEQ multiplex PCR, and its TCRdb copy is limited to in-frame clones, with some not included. The sample holds under 300,000 clones, approximately 83% seen once. With respect to this clone: Its antigen remains unidentified.

Regarding the study as a whole: Listed as cytomegalovirus-associated were 150 or so TCR beta chains.

The chain couples TRBV7-7 to TRBJ1-4, with no clear D. The sample consisted of PBMCs. The clonotype comes from a woman aged 18-29 years in good health and CMV-seronegative. This CDR3 reads CASSTWLQNEKLFF. The DNA for the CDR3 is TGTGCCAGCAGCACGTGGCTCCAGAATGAAAAACTGTTTTTT.